These 11 T cell receptor beta chains share one sample of origin, sequenced in a study of Ad26.COV2.S vaccination and SARS-CoV-2 variants. Specified treatment: 15 to 20 received Ad26.COV2.S at low or high dose, single or two shots; several received placebo; per-sample allocation not given. Sampling was performed 63 days after the first vaccine or placebo injection. Using immunoSEQ multiplex PCR, the repertoire was profiled, and TCRdb retains in-frame clones only, with some absent. The table has 350,000 to 600,000 clones, approximately 90% seen once. This specimen consisted of peripheral blood, obtained in a trial of Ad26.COV2.S vaccine versus placebo. The receptors shown here come from a person aged 18-65 years who received the Ad26.COV2.S COVID-19 vaccine or a placebo.

This clone has a single count. The chain is built from TRBV19 and TRBJ1-2, with D unclear. V lost 7 bases to trimming and J lost 3 bases, with 15 bases between them. Germline assignment: CDR1 LNHDA and CDR2 SQIVND (reference sequence). This CDR3 has 14 residues. The CDR3 region has the DNA TGTGCCAGTAATCGGGAAAGGGCCTACTATGGCTACACCTTC. It yields the protein CASNRERAYYGYTF.

The DNA of the CDR3 is TGTGCCAGCAGACCCACGGACGGCTATGGCTACACCTTC. As protein: CASRPTDGYGYTF. This chain uses TRBV6-4 with TRBJ1-2; no reliable D call. CDR3 length equals 13 residues. The germline V gene has CDR1 MRHNA and CDR2 SNTAGT. With 6 bases removed from V and 4 bases from J, the gap between germline ends came to 12 bases.

The chain has TRBV5-1 and TRBJ2-3; 8 bases are shared with TRBD2. V trimming: 3 bases; J trimming: 0 bases; junction bases outside the gene matches: 6. The CDR3 sequence is 16 residues long. Germline CDR1 SGHRS, CDR2 YFSETQ. The DNA for the CDR3 is TGCGCCAGCAGCTGGGGTAGCGGGGCTAGCACAGATACGCAGTATTTT. The encoded protein is CASSWGSGASTDTQYF. Based on the CDR3 plus reference TRBV5-1 and TRBJ2-3, the full variable domain is KAGVTQTPRYLIKTRGQQVTLSCSPISGHRSVSWYQQTPGQGLQFLFEYFSETQRNKGNFPGRFSGRQFSNSRSEMNVSTLELGDSALYLCASSWGSGASTDTQYFGPGTRLTVL.

This clone was observed a few times. This chain uses TRBV5-1 with TRBJ2-7; TRBD2 agrees at 7 bases. Trimming took 7 bases from V and 0 from J; bases not matched to a gene: 10. This CDR3 is 15 amino acids long. CDR1 and CDR2 (germline): SGHRS, YFSETQ. As DNA, the CDR3 is TGCGCCAGCGCCCCTAGCGGAGGAATCTCCTACGAGCAGTACTTC. Protein sequence: CASAPSGGISYEQYF.

The genes are TRBV19 and TRBJ1-1, with 8 bases that match TRBD1. This CDR3 contains 19 residues. Trimming at V came to 6 bases and at J to 0 bases, leaving 18 bases not matched to a gene. In germline, CDR1 is LNHDA, CDR2 SQIVND (reference sequence). CDR3 nucleotides: TGTGCCAGTAGCCCTCTCCGGGGCAGGGGGCTCCTCATGAACACTGAAGCTTTCTTT. This codes for CASSPLRGRGLLMNTEAFF.

This rearrangement joins TRBV7-9 to TRBJ2-7; 9 bases line up with TRBD1. The CDR3 length is 16 residues. V was pared by 5 bases and J by 3 bases, with 11 bases of the junction left unmatched. Per germline, CDR1 SEHNR and CDR2 FQNEAQ (reference sequence). The CDR3 reads CASSPSRDRVNYEQYF. In nucleotides, the CDR3 is TGTGCCAGCAGCCCATCCCGGGACAGGGTAAACTACGAGCAGTACTTC.

The chain links TRBV10-3 to TRBJ2-1; D not resolved. In germline, CDR1 is ENHRY, CDR2 SYGVKD. The CDR3 is made up of 13 amino acids. V was cut by 7 bases and J by 0 bases, with 7 bases left in between. CDR3 DNA: TGTGCCATCAAGGCGCACTCCTACAATGAGCAGTTCTTC. Its translation: CAIKAHSYNEQFF.

The chain joins TRBV11-2 to TRBJ2-5; 7 bases fit TRBD2. Germline CDR1 SGHAT, CDR2 FQNNGV. The CDR3 covers 17 residues. Trimming took 0 bases from V and 1 from J; bases not matched to a gene: 8. The CDR3 loop reads CASSLDSPPSGQETQYF. The CDR3 DNA is TGTGCCAGCAGCTTAGATTCGCCTCCTAGCGGCCAAGAGACCCAGTACTTC. The variable domain in full, with the rest retrieved from reference TRBV11-2 and TRBJ2-5, is EAGVAQSPRYKIIEKRQSVAFWCNPISGHATLYWYQQILGQGPKLLIQFQNNGVVDDSQLPKDRFSAERLKGVDSTLKIQPAKLEDSAVYLCASSLDSPPSGQETQYFGPGTRLLVL.

The rearrangement joins TRBV7-2 to TRBJ1-3; D gene unclear. The CDR3 length is 17 residues. Trimming took off 3 bases at V and 0 bases at J, with 15 bases between the two ends. Germline values: CDR1 SGHTA, CDR2 FQGNSA. CDR3 sequence reads: CASSFRLTTCSGNTIYF. Here the CDR3 DNA reads TGTGCCAGCAGCTTCCGATTGACAACCTGCTCTGGAAACACCATATATTTT.

V usage is TRBV11-2 and J usage is TRBJ2-1; 15 nucleotides align to TRBD2. Germline CDR1 reads SGHAT; CDR2 reads FQNNGV. The CDR3 consists of 16 residues. Germline trimming cut 1 base from V and 9 bases from J; bases unmatched to any gene: 4. Written as DNA, the CDR3 is TGTGCCAGCAGCTTAGGGGGGACTAGCGGGAGGTCTGAGCAGTTCTTC. This translates into CASSLGGTSGRSEQFF.

This clone was seen a handful of times. CDR3 nucleotides: TGTGCCAGCAGCCAAGTTGCCGCGGAGCTGTTTTTT. It specifies CASSQVAAELFF. The chain carries TRBV3-1 (or the pseudogene TRBV3-2) and TRBJ2-2; D unresolved. Germline CDR1 reads LGHDT; CDR2 reads YNNKEL (reference sequence). The CDR3 runs to 12 residues. Trimming took off 1 base at V and 10 bases at J, with 7 bases between the two ends.